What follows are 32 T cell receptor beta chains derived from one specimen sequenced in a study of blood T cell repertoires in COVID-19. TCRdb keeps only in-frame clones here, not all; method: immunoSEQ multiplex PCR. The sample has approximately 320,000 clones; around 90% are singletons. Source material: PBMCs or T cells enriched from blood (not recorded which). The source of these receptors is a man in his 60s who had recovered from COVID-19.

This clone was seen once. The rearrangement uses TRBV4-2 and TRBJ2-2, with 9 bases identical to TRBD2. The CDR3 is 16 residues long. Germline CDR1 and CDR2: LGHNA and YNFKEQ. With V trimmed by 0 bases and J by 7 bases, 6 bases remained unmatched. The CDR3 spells CASSQDWTSVYGELFF. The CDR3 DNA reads TGTGCCAGCAGCCAAGATTGGACTAGCGTTTACGGGGAGCTGTTTTTT.

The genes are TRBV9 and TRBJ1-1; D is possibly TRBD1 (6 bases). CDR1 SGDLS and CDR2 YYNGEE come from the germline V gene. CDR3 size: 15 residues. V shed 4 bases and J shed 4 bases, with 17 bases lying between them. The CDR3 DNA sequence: TGTGCCAGCAGCCCTCACAGGGTTCTGGGCACTGAAGCTTTCTTT. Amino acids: CASSPHRVLGTEAFF.

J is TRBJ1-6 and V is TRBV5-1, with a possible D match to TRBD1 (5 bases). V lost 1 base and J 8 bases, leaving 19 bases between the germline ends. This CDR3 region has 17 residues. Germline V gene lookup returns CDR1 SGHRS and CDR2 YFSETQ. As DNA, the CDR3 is TGCGCCAGCAGCTTGTTTTTGGGGCCCGCCCGGGATTCACCCCTCCACTTT. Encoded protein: CASSLFLGPARDSPLHF.

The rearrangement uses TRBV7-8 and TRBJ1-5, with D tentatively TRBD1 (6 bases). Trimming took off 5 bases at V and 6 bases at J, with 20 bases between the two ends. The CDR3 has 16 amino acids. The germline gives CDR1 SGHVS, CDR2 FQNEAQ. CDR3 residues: CASSPGRGQLRQPQHF. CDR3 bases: TGTGCCAGCAGCCCAGGGAGGGGACAATTGCGTCAGCCCCAGCATTTT.

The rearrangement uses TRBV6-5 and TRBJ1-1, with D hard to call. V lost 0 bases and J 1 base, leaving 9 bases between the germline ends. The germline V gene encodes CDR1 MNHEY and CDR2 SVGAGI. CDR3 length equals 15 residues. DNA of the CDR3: TGTGCCAGCAGTTACTCGTTTTCCAGGAACACTGAAGCTTTCTTT. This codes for CASSYSFSRNTEAFF.

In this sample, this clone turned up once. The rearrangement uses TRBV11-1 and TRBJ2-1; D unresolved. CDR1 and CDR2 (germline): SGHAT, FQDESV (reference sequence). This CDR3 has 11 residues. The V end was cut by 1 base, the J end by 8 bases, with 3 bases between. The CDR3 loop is CASSLVYEQFF. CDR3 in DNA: TGTGCCAGCAGCTTAGTCTATGAGCAGTTCTTC.

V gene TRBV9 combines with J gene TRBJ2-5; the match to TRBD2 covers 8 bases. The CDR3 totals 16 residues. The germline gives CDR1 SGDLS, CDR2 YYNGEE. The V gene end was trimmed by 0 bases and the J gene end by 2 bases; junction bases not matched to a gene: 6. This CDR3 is CASSVGSGGGQETQYF. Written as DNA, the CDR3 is TGTGCCAGCAGCGTAGGGTCCGGCGGGGGGCAAGAGACCCAGTACTTC.

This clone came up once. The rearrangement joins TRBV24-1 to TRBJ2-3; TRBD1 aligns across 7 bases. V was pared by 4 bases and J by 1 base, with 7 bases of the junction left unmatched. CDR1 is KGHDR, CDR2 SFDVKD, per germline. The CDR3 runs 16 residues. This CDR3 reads CATSDYRGGGTDTQYF. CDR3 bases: TGTGCCACCAGTGACTACAGGGGTGGTGGCACAGATACGCAGTATTTT.

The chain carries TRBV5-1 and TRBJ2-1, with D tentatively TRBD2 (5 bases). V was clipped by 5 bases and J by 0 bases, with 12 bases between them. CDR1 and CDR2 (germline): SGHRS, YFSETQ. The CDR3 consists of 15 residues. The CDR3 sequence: CASSKSGSSYNEQFF. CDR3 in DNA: TGCGCCAGCAGTAAGAGCGGAAGCTCCTACAATGAGCAGTTCTTC.

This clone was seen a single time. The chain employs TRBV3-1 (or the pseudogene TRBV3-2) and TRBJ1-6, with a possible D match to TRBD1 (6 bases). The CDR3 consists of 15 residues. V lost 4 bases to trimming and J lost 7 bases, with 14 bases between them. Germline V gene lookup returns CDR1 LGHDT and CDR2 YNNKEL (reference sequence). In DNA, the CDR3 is TGTGCCAGCAGCCTCCACAGGGTTCGGAATTCACCCCTCCACTTT. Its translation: CASSLHRVRNSPLHF.

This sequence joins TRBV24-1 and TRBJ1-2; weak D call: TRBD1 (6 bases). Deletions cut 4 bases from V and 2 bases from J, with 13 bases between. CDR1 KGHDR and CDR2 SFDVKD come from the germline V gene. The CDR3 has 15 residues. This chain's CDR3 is CATSEMGQKNYGYTF. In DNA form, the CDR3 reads TGTGCCACCAGTGAAATGGGACAAAAGAACTATGGCTACACCTTC.

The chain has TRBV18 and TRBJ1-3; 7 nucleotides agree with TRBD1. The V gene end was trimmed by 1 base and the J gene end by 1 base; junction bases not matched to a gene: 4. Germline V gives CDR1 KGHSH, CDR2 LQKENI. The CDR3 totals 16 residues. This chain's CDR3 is CASSPQGALSGNTIYF. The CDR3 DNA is TGTGCCAGCTCACCACAGGGGGCATTGTCTGGAAACACCATATATTTT. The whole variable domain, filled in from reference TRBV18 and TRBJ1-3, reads NAGVMQNPRHLVRRRGQEARLRCSPMKGHSHVYWYRQLPEEGLKFMVYLQKENIIDESGMPKERFSAEFPKEGPSILRIQQVVRGDSAAYFCASSPQGALSGNTIYFGEGSWLTVV.

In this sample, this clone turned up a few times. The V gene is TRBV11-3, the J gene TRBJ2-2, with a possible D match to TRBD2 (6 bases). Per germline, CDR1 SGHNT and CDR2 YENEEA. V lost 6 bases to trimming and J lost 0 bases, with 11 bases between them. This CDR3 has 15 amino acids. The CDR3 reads CASSPVAANTGELFF. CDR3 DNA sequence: TGTGCCAGCAGTCCAGTAGCGGCGAACACCGGGGAGCTGTTTTTT.

DNA for the CDR3: TGTGCCAGCAGCTTAGATAAGGGGGCGTTAGGCAATCAGCCCCAGCATTTT. It specifies CASSLDKGALGNQPQHF. J is TRBJ1-5 and V is TRBV7-2, with TRBD1 matching 7 bases. Germline CDR1 reads SGHTA; CDR2 reads FQGNSA. The CDR3 is 17 amino acids. V was pared by 1 base and J by 2 bases, with 8 bases of the junction left unmatched.

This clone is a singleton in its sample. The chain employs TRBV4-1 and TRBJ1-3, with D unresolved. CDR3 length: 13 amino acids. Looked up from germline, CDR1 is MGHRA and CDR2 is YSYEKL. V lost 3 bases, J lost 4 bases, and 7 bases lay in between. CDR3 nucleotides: TGCGCCAGCAGCCAGGAGATAGGAAACACCATATATTTT. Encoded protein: CASSQEIGNTIYF.

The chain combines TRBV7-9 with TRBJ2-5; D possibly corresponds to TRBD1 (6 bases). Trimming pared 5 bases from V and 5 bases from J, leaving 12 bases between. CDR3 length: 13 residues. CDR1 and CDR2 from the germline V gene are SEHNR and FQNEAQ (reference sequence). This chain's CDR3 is CASSITGIETQYF. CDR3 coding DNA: TGTGCCAGCAGCATCACAGGGATCGAGACCCAGTACTTC.

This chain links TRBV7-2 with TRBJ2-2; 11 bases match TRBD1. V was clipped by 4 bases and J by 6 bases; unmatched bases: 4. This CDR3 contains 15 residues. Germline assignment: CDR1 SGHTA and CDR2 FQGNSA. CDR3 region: CASSWTGGQSGELFF. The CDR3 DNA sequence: TGTGCCAGCAGCTGGACAGGGGGCCAGTCCGGGGAGCTGTTTTTT. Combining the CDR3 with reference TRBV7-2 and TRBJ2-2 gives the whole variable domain GAGVSQSPSNKVTEKGKDVELRCDPISGHTALYWYRQSLGQGLEFLIYFQGNSAPDKSGLPSDRFSAERTGGSVSTLTIQRTQQEDSAVYLCASSWTGGQSGELFFGEGSRLTVL.

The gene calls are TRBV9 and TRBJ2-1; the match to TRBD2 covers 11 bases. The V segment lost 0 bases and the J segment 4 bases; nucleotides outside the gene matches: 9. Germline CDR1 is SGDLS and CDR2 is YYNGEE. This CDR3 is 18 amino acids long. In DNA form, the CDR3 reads TGTGCCAGCAGCGTAGAGTTAGCGGGGGGGCGGATTTACAATGAGCAGTTCTTC. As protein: CASSVELAGGRIYNEQFF.

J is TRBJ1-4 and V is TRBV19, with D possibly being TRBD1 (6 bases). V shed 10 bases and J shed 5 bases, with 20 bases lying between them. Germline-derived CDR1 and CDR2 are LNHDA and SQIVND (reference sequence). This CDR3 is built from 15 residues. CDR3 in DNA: TGTGCCACCAAACTGGGAACAGGGCCGAATGAAAAACTGTTTTTT. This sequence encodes CATKLGTGPNEKLFF.

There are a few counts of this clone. Here the CDR3 DNA reads TGCGCCAGCAGCCAAGTGCTAGCGGTCACCGGGGAGCTGTTTTTT. Its translation is CASSQVLAVTGELFF. The gene calls are TRBV4-1 and TRBJ2-2, with 7 bases lining up with TRBD2. In germline, CDR1 is MGHRA, CDR2 YSYEKL. The CDR3 has 15 amino acids. The ends lost 1 base at V and 4 bases at J; junction bases unmatched: 3.

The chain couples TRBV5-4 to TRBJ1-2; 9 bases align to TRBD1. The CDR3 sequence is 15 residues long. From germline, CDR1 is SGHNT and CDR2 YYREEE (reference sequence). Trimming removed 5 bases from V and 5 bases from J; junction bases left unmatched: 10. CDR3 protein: CASRHPGQGTYGYTF. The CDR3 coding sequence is TGTGCCAGCAGACACCCTGGACAGGGGACTTATGGCTACACCTTC.

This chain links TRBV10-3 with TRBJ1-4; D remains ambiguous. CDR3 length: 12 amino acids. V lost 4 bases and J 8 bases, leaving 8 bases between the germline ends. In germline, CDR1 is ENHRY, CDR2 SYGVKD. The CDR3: CAISGAGEKLFF. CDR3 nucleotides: TGTGCCATCAGTGGAGCGGGGGAAAAACTGTTTTTT.

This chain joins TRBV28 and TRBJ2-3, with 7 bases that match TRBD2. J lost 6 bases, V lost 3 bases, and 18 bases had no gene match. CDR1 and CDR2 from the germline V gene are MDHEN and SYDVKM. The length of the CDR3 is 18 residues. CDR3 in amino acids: CASSLPWGVAGHGDTQYF. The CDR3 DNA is TGTGCCAGCAGTTTGCCCTGGGGGGTAGCGGGCCATGGGGATACGCAGTATTTT.

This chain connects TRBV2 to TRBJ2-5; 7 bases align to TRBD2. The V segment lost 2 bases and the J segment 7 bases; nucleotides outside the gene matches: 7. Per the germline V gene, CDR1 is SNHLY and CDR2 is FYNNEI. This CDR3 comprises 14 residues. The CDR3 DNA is TGTGCCAGCAGTGAATCCGTAGGCGGGGGGACCCAGTACTTC. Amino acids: CASSESVGGGTQYF.

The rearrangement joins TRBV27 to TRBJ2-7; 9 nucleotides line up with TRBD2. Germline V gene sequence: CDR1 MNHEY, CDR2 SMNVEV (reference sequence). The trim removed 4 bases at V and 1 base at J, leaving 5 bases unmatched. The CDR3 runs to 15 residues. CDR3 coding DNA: TGTGCCAGCAGTTCTCCCAGCGGGGGGTCCTACGAGCAGTACTTC. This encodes CASSSPSGGSYEQYF.

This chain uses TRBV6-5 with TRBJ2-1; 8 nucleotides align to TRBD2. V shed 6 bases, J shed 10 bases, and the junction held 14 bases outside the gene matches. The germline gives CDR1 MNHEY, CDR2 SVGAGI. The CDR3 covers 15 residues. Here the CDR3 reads CASRSKRGTVPEQFF. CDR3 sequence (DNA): TGTGCCAGCAGATCAAAGCGGGGGACCGTCCCCGAGCAGTTCTTC.

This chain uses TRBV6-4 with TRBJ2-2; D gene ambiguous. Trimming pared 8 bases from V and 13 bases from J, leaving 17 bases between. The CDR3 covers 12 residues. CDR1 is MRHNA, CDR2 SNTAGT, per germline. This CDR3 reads CASRPLEARLFF. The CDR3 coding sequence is TGTGCCAGCCGCCCTCTAGAGGCTCGGCTGTTTTTT.

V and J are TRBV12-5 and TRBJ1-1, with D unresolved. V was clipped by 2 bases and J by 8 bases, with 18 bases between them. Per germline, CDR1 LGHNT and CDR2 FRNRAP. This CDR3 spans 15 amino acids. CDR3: CASGLSTGNRVEAFF. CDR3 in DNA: TGTGCTAGTGGTTTGTCTACCGGAAACAGAGTGGAAGCTTTCTTT.

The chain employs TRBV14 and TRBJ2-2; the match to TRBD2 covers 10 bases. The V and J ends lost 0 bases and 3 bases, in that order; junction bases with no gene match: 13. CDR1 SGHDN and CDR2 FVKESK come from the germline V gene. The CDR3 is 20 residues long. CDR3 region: CASSQDRLAGPWRDTGELFF. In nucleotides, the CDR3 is TGTGCCAGCAGCCAAGACAGACTAGCGGGCCCCTGGAGGGACACCGGGGAGCTGTTTTTT.

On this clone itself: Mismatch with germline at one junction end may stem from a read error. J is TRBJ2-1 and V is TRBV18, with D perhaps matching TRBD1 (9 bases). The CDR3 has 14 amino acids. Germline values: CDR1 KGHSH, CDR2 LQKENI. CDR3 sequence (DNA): TGTGCCAGCTCACCCCCGGGGGGGACAGGGACGTTGATCTTC. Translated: CASSPPGGTGTLIF. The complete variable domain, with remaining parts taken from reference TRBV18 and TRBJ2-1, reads NAGVMQNPRHLVRRRGQEARLRCSPMKGHSHVYWYRQLPEEGLKFMVYLQKENIIDESGMPKERFSAEFPKEGPSILRIQQVVRGDSAAYFCASSPPGGTGTLIFGPGTRLTVL.

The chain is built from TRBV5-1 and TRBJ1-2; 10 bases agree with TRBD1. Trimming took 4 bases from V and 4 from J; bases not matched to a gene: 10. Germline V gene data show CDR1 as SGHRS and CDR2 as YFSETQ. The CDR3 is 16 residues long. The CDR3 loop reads CASSQTGGAVAYGYTF. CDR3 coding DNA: TGCGCCAGCAGCCAGACAGGGGGCGCGGTGGCCTATGGCTACACCTTC.

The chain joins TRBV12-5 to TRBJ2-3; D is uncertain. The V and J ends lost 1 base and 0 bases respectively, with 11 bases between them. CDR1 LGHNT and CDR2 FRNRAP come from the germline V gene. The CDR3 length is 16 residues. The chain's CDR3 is CASGLGLSVSTDTQYF. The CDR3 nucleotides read TGTGCTAGTGGTTTGGGTCTATCGGTTAGCACAGATACGCAGTATTTT. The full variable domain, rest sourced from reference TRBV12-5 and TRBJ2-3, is DARVTQTPRHKVTEMGQEVTMRCQPILGHNTVFWYRQTMMQGLELLAYFRNRAPLDDSGMPKDRFSAEMPDATLATLKIQPSEPRDSAVYFCASGLGLSVSTDTQYFGPGTRLTVL.